Detailed here is one TCR beta chain. Germline CDR1 DFQATT, CDR2 SNEGSKA (reference sequence). The ends were cut back, 1 base at V and 8 bases at J, with 14 bases in the middle. The CDR3 is 13 amino acids. This sample is part of a study of blood T cells in healthy people across ages. Using a J-beta primer mix together with a sample-barcoded 5' primer, a second PCR was run for about 6 to 12 cycles. TCRdb re-analysed the 5' RACE reads in MiXCR, keeping a single row per CDR3 protein. The sample records around 1,600,000 distinct CDR3 sequences, 35% to 45% being singletons. Sequencing was carried out using blood. The chain links TRBV20-1 to TRBJ1-2; D may be TRBD1 (5 bases). The receptor comes from a woman aged 18-35 years in good health. The CDR3 DNA reads as TGCAGTGCTAGAGGTGCAGGGCCGGAAGGCTACACCTTC. Amino acid sequence: CSARGAGPEGYTF.